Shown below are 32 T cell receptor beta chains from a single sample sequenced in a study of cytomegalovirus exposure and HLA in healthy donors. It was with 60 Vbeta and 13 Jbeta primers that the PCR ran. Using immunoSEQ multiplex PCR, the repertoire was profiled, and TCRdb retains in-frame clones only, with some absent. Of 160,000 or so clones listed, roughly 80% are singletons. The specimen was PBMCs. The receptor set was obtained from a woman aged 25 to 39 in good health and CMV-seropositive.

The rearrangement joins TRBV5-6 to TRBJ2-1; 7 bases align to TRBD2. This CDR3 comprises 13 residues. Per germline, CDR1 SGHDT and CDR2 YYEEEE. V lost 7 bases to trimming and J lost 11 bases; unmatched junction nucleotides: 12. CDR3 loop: CASLRGEFEKQFF. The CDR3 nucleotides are TGTGCCAGCCTCCGGGGGGAATTTGAGAAGCAGTTCTTC. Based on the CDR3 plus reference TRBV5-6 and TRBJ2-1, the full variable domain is DAGVTQSPTHLIKTRGQQVTLRCSPKSGHDTVSWYQQALGQGPQFIFQYYEEEERQRGNFPDRFSGHQFPNYSSELNVNALLLGDSALYLCASLRGEFEKQFFGPGTRLTVL.

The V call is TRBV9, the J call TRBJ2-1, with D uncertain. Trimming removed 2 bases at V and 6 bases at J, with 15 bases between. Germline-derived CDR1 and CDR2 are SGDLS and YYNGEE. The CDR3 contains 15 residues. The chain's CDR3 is CASSVIGQAVNEQFF. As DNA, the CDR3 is TGTGCCAGCAGCGTTATCGGTCAGGCCGTCAATGAGCAGTTCTTC.

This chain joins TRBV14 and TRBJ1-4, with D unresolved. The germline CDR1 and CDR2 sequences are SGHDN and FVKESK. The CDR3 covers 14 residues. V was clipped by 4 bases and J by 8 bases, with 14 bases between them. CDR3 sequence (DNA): TGTGCCAGCAGCCCCCTAAAGAGGGAGGAAAAACTGTTTTTT. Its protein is CASSPLKREEKLFF.

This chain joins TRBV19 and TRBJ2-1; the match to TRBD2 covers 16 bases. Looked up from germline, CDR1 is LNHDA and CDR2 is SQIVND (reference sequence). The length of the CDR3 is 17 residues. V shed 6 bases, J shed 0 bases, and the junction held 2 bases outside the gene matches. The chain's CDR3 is CASRGLAGGRSYNEQFF. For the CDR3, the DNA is TGTGCCAGTAGGGGACTAGCGGGGGGGCGCTCCTACAATGAGCAGTTCTTC.

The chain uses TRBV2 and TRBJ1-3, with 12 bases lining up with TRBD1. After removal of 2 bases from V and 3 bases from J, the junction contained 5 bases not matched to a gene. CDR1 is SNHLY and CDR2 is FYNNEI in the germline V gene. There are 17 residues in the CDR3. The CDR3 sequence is CASSERDRGLLGNTIYF. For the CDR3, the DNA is TGTGCCAGCAGTGAAAGGGACAGGGGGCTTCTTGGAAACACCATATATTTT.

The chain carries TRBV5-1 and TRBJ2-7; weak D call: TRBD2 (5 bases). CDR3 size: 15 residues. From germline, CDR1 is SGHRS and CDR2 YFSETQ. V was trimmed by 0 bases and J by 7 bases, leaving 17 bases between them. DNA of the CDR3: TGCGCCAGCAGCTTGGATGGGCCAAACCCGGGGGAGCAGTACTTC. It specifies CASSLDGPNPGEQYF.

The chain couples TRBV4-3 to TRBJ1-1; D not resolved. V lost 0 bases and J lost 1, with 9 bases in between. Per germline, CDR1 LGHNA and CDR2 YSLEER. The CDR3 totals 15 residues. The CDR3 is CASSQDERQNTEAFF. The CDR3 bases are TGCGCCAGCAGCCAAGATGAGAGACAGAACACTGAAGCTTTCTTT.

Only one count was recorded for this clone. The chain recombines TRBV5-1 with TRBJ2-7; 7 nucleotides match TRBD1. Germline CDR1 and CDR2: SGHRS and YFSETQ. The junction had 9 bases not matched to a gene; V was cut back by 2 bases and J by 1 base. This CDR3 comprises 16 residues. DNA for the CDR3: TGCGCCAGCAGCTTACTGAATCAGGGGGTTTCCTACGAGCAGTACTTC. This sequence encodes CASSLLNQGVSYEQYF.

The CDR3 sequence: CASSQDAAREKLFF. DNA for the CDR3: TGTGCCAGCAGCCAAGATGCCGCGAGGGAAAAACTGTTTTTT. The V call is TRBV4-2, the J call TRBJ1-4; D is unresolved. Germline-derived CDR1 and CDR2 are LGHNA and YNFKEQ. This CDR3 contains 14 residues. V was cut by 0 bases and J by 8 bases, with 10 bases left in between.

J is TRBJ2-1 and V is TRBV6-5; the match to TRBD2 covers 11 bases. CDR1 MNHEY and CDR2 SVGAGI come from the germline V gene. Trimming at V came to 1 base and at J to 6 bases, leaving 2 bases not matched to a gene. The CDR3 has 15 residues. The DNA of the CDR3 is TGTGCCAGCAGTTACTATAGCGGGGGGGCCAATGAGCAGTTCTTC. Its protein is CASSYYSGGANEQFF.

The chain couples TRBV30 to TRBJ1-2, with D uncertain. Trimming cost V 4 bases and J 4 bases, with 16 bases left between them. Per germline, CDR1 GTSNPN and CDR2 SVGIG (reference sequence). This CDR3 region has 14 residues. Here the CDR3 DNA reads TGTGCCTGGATCCCCCCGGAGGGAACCTATGGCTACACCTTC. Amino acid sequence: CAWIPPEGTYGYTF.

The CDR3 spells CASSLPLGGLSYEQYF. Here the CDR3 DNA reads TGTGCCAGCAGCTTACCGTTGGGAGGTCTCTCCTACGAGCAGTACTTC. The rearrangement links TRBV7-9 to TRBJ2-7, with D possibly TRBD2 on 6 matching bases. The CDR3 loop spans 16 amino acids. Germline V gene data show CDR1 as SEHNR and CDR2 as FQNEAQ (reference sequence). The V end was cut by 2 bases, the J end by 0 bases, with 14 bases between.

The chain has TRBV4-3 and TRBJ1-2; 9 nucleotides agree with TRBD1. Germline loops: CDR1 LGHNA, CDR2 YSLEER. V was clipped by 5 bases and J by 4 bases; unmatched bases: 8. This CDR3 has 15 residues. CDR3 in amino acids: CASSFIQGAGYGYTF. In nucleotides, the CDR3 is TGCGCCAGCAGCTTCATACAGGGGGCGGGCTATGGCTACACCTTC.

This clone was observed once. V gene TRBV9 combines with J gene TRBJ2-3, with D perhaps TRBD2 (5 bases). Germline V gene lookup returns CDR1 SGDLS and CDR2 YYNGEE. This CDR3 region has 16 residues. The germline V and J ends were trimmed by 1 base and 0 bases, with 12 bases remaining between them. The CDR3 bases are TGTGCCAGCAGCGTACTAGCTCAACCCAGCACAGATACGCAGTATTTT. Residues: CASSVLAQPSTDTQYF.

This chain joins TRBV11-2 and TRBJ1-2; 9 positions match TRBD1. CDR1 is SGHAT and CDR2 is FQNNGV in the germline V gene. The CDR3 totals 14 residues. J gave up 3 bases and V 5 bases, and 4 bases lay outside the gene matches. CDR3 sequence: CASSRGQGHYGYTF. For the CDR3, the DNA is TGTGCCAGCAGCCGGGGACAGGGCCACTATGGCTACACCTTC.

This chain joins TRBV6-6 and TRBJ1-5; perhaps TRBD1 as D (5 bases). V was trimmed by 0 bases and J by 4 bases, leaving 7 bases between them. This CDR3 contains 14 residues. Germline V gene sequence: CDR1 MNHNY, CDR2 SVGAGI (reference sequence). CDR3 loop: CASSYSGGNQPQHF. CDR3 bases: TGTGCCAGCAGTTACTCCGGGGGGAATCAGCCCCAGCATTTT.

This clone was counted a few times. The CDR3 bases are TGTGCCAGCAGTCGCTCCGGGTCCCAGTCTGAGCAGTTCTTC. Protein sequence: CASSRSGSQSEQFF. The chain recombines TRBV6-5 with TRBJ2-1; no reliable D call. V was shortened by 5 bases and J by 9 bases, with 17 bases between the two germline ends. This CDR3 comprises 14 residues. Germline CDR1 is MNHEY and CDR2 is SVGAGI.

For the CDR3, the DNA is TGTGCCACCAGCAGAGATTTTGACAGAAGCTACGAGCAGTACTTC. Protein sequence: CATSRDFDRSYEQYF. This chain connects TRBV15 to TRBJ2-7; D may be TRBD1 (5 bases). Germline-derived CDR1 and CDR2 are LNHNV and YYDKDF (reference sequence). The CDR3 runs 15 residues. V was shortened by 0 bases and J by 3 bases, with 12 bases between the two germline ends.

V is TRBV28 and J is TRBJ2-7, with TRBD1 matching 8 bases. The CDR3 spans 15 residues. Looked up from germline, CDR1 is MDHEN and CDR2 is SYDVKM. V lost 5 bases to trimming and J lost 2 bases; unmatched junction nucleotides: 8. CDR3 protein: CASSGQGFTPYEQYF. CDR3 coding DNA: TGTGCCAGCAGTGGACAGGGTTTTACACCCTACGAGCAGTACTTC.

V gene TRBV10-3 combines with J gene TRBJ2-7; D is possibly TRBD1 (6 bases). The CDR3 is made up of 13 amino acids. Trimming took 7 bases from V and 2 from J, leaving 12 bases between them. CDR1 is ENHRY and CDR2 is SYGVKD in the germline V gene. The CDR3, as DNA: TGTGCCATCATGGACAGAGTCCCCTACGAGCAGTACTTC. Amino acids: CAIMDRVPYEQYF.

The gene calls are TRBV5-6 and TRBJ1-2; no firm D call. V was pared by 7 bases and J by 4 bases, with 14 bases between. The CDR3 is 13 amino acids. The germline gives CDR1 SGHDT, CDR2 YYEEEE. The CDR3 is CASAARRLYGYTF. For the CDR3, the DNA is TGTGCCAGCGCCGCCAGGCGCCTCTATGGCTACACCTTC.

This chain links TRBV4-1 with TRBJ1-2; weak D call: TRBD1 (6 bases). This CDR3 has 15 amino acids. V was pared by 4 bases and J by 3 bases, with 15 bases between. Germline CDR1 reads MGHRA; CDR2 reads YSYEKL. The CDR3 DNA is TGCGCCAGCAGCCCCGACCAGGGGCCTGACTATGGCTACACCTTC. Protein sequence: CASSPDQGPDYGYTF.

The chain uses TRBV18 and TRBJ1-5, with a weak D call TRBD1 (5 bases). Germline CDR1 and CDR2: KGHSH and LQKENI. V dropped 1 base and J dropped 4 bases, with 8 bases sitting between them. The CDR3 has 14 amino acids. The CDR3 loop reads CASSPQGSNQPQHF. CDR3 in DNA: TGTGCCAGCTCACCACAGGGGTCTAATCAGCCCCAGCATTTT.

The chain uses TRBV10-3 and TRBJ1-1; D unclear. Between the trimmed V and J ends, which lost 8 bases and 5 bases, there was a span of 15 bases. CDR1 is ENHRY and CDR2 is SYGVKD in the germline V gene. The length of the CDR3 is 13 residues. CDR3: CAIRRLGETEAFF. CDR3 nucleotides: TGTGCCATCCGTCGCCTGGGAGAGACTGAAGCTTTCTTT.

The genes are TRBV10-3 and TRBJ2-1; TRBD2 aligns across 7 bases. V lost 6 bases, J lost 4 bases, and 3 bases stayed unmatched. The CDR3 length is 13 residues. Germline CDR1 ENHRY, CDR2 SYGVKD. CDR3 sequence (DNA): TGTGCCATCAGCCGGACTAGGTACAATGAGCAGTTCTTC. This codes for CAISRTRYNEQFF.

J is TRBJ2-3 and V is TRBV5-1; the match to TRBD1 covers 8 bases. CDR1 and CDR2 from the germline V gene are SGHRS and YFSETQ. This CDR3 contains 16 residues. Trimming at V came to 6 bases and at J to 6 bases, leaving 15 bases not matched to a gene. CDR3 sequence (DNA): TGCGCCAGCAACCTACAGGGGGGACGGAAAGCGGATACGCAGTATTTT. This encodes CASNLQGGRKADTQYF.

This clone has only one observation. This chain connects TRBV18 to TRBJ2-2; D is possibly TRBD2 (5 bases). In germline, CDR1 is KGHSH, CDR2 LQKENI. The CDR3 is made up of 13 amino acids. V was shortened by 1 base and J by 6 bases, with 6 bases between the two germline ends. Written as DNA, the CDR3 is TGTGCCAGCTCACCACAGAGGGCCGGGGAGCTGTTTTTT. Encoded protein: CASSPQRAGELFF.

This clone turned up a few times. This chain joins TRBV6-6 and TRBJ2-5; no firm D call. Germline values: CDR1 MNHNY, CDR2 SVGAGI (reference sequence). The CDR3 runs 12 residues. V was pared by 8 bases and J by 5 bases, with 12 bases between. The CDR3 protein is CASHQLPETQYF. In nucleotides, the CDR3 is TGTGCCAGCCATCAACTCCCGGAGACCCAGTACTTC.

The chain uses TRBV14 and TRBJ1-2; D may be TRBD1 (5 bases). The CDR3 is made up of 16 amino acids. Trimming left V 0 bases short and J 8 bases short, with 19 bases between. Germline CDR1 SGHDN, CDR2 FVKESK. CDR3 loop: CASSQDRGAYRTGYTF. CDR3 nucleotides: TGTGCCAGCAGCCAAGACCGCGGGGCATACCGGACGGGCTACACCTTC.

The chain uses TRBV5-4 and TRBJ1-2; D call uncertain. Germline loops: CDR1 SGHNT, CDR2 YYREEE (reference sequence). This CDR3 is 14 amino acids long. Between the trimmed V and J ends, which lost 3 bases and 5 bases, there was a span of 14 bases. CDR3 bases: TGTGCCAGCAGCTCGGGAGCAGAAATTTATGGCTACACCTTC. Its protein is CASSSGAEIYGYTF.

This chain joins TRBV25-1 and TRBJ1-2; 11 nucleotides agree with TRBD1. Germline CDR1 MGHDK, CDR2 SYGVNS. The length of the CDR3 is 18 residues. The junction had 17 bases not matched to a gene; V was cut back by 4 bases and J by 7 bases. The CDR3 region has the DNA TGTGCCAGCAGTGCATTCCGAGGACAGGGGGCGTTTCTGGGTGGCTACACCTTC. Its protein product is CASSAFRGQGAFLGGYTF.

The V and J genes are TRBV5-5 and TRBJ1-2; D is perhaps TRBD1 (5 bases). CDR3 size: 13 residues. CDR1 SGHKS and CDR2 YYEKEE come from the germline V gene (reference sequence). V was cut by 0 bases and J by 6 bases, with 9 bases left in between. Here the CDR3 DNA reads TGTGCCAGCAGCTTGGTAGGGGCAGATGGCTACACCTTC. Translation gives CASSLVGADGYTF.